The entry that follows covers one TCR beta chain sequence. The sample is drawn from a study of blood T cell repertoires in COVID-19. Looking at the study overall: The samples span acute and convalescent COVID-19 from the United States, Italy and Spain.

Trimming took 5 bases from V and 2 from J; bases not matched to a gene: 8. The CDR3 length is 15 residues. Per germline, CDR1 SGHRS and CDR2 YFSETQ. In the original processing: The assay estimated nucleated cells by amplifying reference gene primers. Libraries were prepared by immunoSEQ multiplex PCR; TCRdb keeps only in-frame clonotypes and omits some of them. That table furnishes V, J and clone size, whereas the DNA furnished D and trimming. The table has about 140,000 clones, roughly 86% seen once. The V and J genes are TRBV5-1 and TRBJ2-7, with 9 nucleotides matching TRBD1. The source material was peripheral blood. This TCR was recovered from a human donor in a cohort sampled during active COVID-19. The CDR3 protein is CASSWTGTGTYEQYF. The CDR3 coding sequence is TGCGCCAGCAGTTGGACCGGGACAGGGACCTACGAGCAGTACTTC.